This T cell receptor beta chain came from a study of CD8 T cells in Susac syndrome. It was with random hexamers that 0.5 to 1 ug RNA was reverse transcribed. The amplification used immunoSEQ multiplex PCR on TCR beta CDR3; it spanned 54 Vbeta and 13 Jbeta. A single record per CDR3 protein comes from TCRdb applying MiXCR to the immunoSEQ multiplex PCR reads. The top ten clones hold roughly 0.13% of a sample with more than 100,000 distinct CDR3 sequences, nearly 96% of them seen once. Negative isolation was used for CD8+ and CD4+ T cells and FACS enrichment for TEMRA cells. Trimming removed 4 bases from V and 7 bases from J; junction bases left unmatched: 2. CDR3 size: 12 residues. The germline CDR1 and CDR2 sequences are SNHLY and FYNNEI.

The sample consisted of CD4+ T cells from PBMCs. The clonotype originates from a human donor with Susac syndrome. This chain connects TRBV2 to TRBJ1-1, with 8 bases fitting TRBD1. Here the CDR3 DNA reads TGTGCCAGCAGTGTTGGACAGGGTGAAGCTTTCTTT. Residues: CASSVGQGEAFF.